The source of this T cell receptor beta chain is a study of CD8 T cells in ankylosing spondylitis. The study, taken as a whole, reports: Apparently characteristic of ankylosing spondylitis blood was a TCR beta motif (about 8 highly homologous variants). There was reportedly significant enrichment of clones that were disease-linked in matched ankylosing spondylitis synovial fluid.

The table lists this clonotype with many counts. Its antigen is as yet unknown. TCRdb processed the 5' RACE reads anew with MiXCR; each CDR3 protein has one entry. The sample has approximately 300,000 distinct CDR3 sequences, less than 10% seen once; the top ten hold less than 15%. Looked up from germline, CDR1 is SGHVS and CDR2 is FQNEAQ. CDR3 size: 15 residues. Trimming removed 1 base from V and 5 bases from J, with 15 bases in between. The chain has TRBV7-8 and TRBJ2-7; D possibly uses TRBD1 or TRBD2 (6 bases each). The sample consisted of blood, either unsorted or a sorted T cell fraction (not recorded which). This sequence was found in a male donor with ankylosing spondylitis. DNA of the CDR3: TGTGCCAGCAGCTTAGGTGGAGGGGGTACCAACGAGCAGTACTTC. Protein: CASSLGGGGTNEQYF. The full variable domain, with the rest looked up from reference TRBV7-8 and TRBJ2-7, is GAGVSQSPRYKVAKRGQDVALRCDPISGHVSLFWYQQALGQGPEFLTYFQNEAQLDKSGLPSDRFFAERPEGSVSTLKIQRTQQEDSAVYLCASSLGGGGTNEQYFGPGTRLTVT.